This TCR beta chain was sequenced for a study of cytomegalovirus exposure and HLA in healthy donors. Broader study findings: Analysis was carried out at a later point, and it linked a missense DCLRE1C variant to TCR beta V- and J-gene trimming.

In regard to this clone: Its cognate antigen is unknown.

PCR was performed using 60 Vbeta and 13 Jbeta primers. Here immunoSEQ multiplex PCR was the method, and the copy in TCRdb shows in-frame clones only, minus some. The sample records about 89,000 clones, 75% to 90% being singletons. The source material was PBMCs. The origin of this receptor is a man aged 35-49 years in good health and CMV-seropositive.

The CDR3 reads CASSFPTGARYEQYF. CDR3 coding DNA: TGTGCCAGCAGTTTTCCAACAGGGGCACGGTACGAGCAGTACTTC. The rearrangement links TRBV28 to TRBJ2-7; 7 bases are a match to TRBD1. In germline, CDR1 is MDHEN, CDR2 SYDVKM. The V gene end was trimmed by 3 bases and the J gene end by 4 bases; junction bases not matched to a gene: 9. The CDR3 consists of 15 residues.